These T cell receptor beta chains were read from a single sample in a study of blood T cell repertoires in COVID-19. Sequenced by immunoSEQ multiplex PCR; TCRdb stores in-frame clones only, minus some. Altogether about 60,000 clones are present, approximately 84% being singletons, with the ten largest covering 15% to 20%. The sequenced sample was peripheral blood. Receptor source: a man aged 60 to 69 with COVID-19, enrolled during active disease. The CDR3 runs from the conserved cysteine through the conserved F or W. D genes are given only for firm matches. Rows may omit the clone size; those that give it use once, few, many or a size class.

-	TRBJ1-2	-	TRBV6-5	TGTGCCAGCAGTTTGGAGGGAAGTCAAATTAACTATGGCTACACCTTC	CASSLEGSQINYGYTF
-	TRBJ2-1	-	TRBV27	TGTGCCAGCAAGGGGATCGAACCCACCAATGAGCAGTTCTTC	CASKGIEPTNEQFF
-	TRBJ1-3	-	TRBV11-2	TGTGCCAGCAGCGCGGCAGAGGCTGGAAACACCATATATTTT	CASSAAEAGNTIYF
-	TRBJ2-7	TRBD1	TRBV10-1	TGCGCCAGCAGTGAGGGGACAGGAACCTACGAGCAGTACTTC	CASSEGTGTYEQYF
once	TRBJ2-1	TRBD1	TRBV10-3	TGTGCCATCAGCGACAGGGCGTCCTACAATGAGCAGTTCTTC	CAISDRASYNEQFF
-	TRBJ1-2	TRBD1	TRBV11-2	TGTGCCAGCAGCCCCGGACAGGGACTCTATGGCTACACCTTC	CASSPGQGLYGYTF
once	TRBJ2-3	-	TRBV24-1	TGTGCCACCAGTGACACCGAGGACAACTCGGGAGATACGCAGTATTTT	CATSDTEDNSGDTQYF
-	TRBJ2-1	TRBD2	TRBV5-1	TGCGCCAGCAGCTTACTATCCGGGACTAGCGTCGATGAGCAGTTCTTC	CASSLLSGTSVDEQFF
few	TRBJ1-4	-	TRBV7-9	TGTGCCAGCAGAGCGCCGGCTAATGAAAAACTGTTTTTT	CASRAPANEKLFF
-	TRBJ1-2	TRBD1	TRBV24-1	TGTGCCACCAGTGATGAGGACAGGGGGGCCTATGGCTACACCTTC	CATSDEDRGAYGYTF
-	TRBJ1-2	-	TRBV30	TGTGCCTGGACCCAAGGGGGTTCATACTATGGCTACACCTTC	CAWTQGGSYYGYTF
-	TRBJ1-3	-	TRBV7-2	TGTGCCAGCAGCTTTTTGGGGGGCTCTGGAAACACCATATATTTT	CASSFLGGSGNTIYF
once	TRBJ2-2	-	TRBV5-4	TGTGCCAGCAGCCCTCCATTGGACACGCCCGGGGAGCTGTTTTTT	CASSPPLDTPGELFF
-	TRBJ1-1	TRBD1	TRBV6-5	TGTGCCAGCAGAACCGGGACAGGGGGCTCGGAAGCTTTCTTT	CASRTGTGGSEAFF
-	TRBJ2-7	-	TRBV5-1	TGCGCCAGCAGCTTACGGGGTCATAGTCACGAGCAGTACTTC	CASSLRGHSHEQYF
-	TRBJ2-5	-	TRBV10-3	TGTGCCATCAATGAGGCTGGGACACAAGAGACCCAGTACTTC	CAINEAGTQETQYF
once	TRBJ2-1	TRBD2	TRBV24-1	TGTGCCACCAGTGATTCAGGCGGGGGGGCGGCTGGGGTGCAGTTCTTC	CATSDSGGGAAGVQFF
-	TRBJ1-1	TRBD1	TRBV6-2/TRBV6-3	TGTGCCAGCAGTTATGAAAAGAGGACAGGGGTGAACACTGAAGCCTTCTTT	CASSYEKRTGVNTEAFF
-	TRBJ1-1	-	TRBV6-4	TGTGCCAGCAAAGAGGAGCATTTTGGGACTGAAGCTTTCTTT	CASKEEHFGTEAFF
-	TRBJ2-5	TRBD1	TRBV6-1	TGTGCCAGCAGTGAGGGGCAGGGGGAAGCAGAGACCCAGTACTTC	CASSEGQGEAETQYF
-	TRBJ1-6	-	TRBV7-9	TGTGCCAGCACCCCGACAGGCCGGCATATTGATTCACCCCTCCACTTT	CASTPTGRHIDSPLHF
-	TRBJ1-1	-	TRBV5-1	TGCGCCAGCAGCGAACAGGGTGGGTTGACTGAAGCTTTCTTT	CASSEQGGLTEAFF
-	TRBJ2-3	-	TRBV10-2	TGCGCCAGCAGTGAGTCGTGGCGGAGCACAGATACGCAGTATTTT	CASSESWRSTDTQYF
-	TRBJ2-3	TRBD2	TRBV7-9	TGTGCCAGCAGCTGGACTAGCGGGAGCACAGATACGCAGTATTTT	CASSWTSGSTDTQYF
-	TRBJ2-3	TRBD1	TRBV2	TGTGCCAGCAGTGTATTAGGACAGGGGTTAGATACGCAGTATTTT	CASSVLGQGLDTQYF